This T cell receptor beta chain was documented in a study of blood T cell repertoires in COVID-19. Study summary: Acute and convalescent COVID-19 samples came from the United States, Italy and Spain.

CDR1 and CDR2 (germline): SGHRS, YFSETQ. The CDR3 spans 16 residues. V dropped 1 base and J dropped 0 bases, with 10 bases sitting between them. Using immunoSEQ multiplex PCR, the repertoire was profiled, and TCRdb retains in-frame clones only, with some absent. The table lists approximately 230,000 clones, 82% of them singletons. The clonotype originates from a woman of 80 years or more with active or convalescent COVID-19. Sequenced: peripheral blood. The chain is built from TRBV5-1 and TRBJ2-2; possibly TRBD1 for D (5 bases). CDR3 amino acids: CASSLNPGTNTGELFF. DNA of the CDR3: TGCGCCAGCAGCTTGAACCCAGGGACGAACACCGGGGAGCTGTTTTTT.